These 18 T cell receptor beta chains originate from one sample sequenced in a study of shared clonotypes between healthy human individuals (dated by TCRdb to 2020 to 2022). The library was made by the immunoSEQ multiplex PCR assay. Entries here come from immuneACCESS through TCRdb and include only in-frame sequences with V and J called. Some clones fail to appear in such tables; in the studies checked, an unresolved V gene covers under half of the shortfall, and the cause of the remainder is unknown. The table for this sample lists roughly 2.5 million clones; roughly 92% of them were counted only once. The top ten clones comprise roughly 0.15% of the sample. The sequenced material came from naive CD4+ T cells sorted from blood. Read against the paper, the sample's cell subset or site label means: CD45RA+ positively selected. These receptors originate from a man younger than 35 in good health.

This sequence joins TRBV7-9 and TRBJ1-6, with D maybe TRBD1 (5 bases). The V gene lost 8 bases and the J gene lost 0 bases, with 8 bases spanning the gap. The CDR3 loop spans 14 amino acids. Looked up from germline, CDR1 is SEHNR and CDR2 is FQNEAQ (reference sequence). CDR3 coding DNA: TGTGCCAGCGGAAGGGGCTCCTATAATTCACCCCTCCACTTT. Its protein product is CASGRGSYNSPLHF. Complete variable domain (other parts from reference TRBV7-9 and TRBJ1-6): DTGVSQNPRHKITKRGQNVTFRCDPISEHNRLYWYRQTLGQGPEFLTYFQNEAQLEKSRLLSDRFSAERPKGSFSTLEIQRTEQGDSAMYLCASGRGSYNSPLHFGNGTRLTVT.

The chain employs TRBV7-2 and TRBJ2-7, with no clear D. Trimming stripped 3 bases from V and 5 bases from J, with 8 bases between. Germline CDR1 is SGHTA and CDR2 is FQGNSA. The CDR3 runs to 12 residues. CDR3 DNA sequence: TGTGCCAGCAGCTTTATGAGCCACGAGCAGTACTTC. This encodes CASSFMSHEQYF.

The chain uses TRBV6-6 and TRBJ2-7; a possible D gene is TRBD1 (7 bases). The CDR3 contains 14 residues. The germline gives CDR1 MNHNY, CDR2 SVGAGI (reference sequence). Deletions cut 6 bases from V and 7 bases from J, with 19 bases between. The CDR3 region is CASRPAEGAREQYF. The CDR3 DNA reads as TGTGCCAGCAGACCCGCGGAGGGGGCGCGGGAGCAGTACTTC.

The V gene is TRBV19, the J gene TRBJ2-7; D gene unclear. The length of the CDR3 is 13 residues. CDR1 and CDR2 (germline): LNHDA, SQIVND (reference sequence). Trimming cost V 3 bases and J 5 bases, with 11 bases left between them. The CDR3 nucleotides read TGTGCCAGTAGTATTAGGCCGAAGAACGAGCAGTACTTC. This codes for CASSIRPKNEQYF. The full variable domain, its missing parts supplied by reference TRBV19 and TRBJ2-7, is DGGITQSPKYLFRKEGQNVTLSCEQNLNHDAMYWYRQDPGQGLRLIYYSQIVNDFQKGDIAEGYSVSREKKESFPLTVTSAQKNPTAFYLCASSIRPKNEQYFGPGTRLTVT.

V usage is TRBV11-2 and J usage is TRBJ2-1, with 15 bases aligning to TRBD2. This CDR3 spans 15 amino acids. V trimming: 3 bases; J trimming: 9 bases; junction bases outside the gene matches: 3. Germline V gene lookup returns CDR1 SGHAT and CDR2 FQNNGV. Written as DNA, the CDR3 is TGTGCCAGCAGCTTGGGACTAGCGGGAGGTCGTGAGCAGTTCTTC. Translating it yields CASSLGLAGGREQFF. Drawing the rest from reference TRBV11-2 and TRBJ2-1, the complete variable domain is EAGVAQSPRYKIIEKRQSVAFWCNPISGHATLYWYQQILGQGPKLLIQFQNNGVVDDSQLPKDRFSAERLKGVDSTLKIQPAKLEDSAVYLCASSLGLAGGREQFFGPGTRLTVL.

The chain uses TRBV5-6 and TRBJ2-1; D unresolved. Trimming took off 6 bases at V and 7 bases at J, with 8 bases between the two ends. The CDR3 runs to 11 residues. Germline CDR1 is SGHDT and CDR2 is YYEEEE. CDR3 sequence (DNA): TGTGCCAGCACCTCCCTGAATGAGCAGTTCTTC. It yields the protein CASTSLNEQFF.

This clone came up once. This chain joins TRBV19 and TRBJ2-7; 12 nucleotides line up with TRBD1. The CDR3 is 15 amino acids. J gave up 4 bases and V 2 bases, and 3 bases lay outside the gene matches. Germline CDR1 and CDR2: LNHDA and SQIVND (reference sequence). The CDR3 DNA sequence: TGTGCCAGTAGTATAAGGGACAGGGGGCAGTACGAGCAGTACTTC. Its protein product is CASSIRDRGQYEQYF.

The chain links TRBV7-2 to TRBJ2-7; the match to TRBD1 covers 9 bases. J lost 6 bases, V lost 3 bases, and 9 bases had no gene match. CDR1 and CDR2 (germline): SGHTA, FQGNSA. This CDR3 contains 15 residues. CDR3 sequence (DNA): TGTGCCAGCAGCTTGAAGGGACAGGGTATTGGCGAGCAGTACTTC. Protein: CASSLKGQGIGEQYF.

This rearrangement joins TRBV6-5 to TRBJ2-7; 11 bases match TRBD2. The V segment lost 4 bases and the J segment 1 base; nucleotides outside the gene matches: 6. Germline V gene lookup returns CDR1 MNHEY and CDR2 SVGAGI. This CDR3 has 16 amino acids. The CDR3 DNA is TGTGCCAGCAGTTGCTCCGGGACTAGCGGATCCTACGAGCAGTACTTC. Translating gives CASSCSGTSGSYEQYF.

CDR3: CASSTRTGDYGYTF. The CDR3 bases are TGTGCCAGCAGTACTAGGACAGGGGACTATGGCTACACCTTC. The J gene is TRBJ1-2, the V gene TRBV27; 9 bases are a match to TRBD1. V was clipped by 5 bases and J by 3 bases; unmatched bases: 4. The CDR3 length is 14 residues. CDR1 is MNHEY, CDR2 SMNVEV, per germline (reference sequence).

Written as DNA, the CDR3 is TGTGCCAGCAGTCAGCAAGGACTCTACAATGAGCAGTTCTTC. This gives the protein CASSQQGLYNEQFF. The J gene is TRBJ2-1, the V gene TRBV6-1; tentative D call: TRBD2 (5 bases). Trimming pared 5 bases from V and 3 bases from J, leaving 11 bases between. CDR1 is MNHNS and CDR2 is SASEGT in the germline V gene. The CDR3 sequence is 14 residues long.

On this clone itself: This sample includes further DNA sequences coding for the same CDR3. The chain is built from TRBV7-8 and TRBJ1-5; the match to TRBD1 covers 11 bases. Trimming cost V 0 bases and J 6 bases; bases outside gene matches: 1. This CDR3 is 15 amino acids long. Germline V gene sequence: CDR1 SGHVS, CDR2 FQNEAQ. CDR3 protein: CASSLAGQGGQPQHF. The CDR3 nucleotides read TGTGCCAGCAGCTTAGCGGGACAGGGGGGTCAGCCCCAGCATTTT.

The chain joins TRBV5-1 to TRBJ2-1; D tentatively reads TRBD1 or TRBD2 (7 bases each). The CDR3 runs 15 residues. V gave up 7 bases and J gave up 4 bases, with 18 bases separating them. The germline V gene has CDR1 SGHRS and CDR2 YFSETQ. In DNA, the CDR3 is TGCGCCAGCCGCGAGCAGGGGGGGATTTACAATGAGCAGTTCTTC. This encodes CASREQGGIYNEQFF.

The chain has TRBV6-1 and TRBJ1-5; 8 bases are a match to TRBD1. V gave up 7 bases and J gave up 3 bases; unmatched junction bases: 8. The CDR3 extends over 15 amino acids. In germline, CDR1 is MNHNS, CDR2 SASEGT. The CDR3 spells CASTLGTGYNQPQHF. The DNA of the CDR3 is TGTGCCAGCACCCTCGGGACAGGATACAATCAGCCCCAGCATTTT.

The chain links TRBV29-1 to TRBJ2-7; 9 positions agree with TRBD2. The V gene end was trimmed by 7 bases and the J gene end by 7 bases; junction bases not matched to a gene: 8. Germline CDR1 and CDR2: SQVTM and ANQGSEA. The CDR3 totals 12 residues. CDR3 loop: CSAKAGGPEQYF. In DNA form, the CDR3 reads TGCAGCGCCAAAGCGGGAGGTCCGGAGCAGTACTTC.

Written as DNA, the CDR3 is TGCGCCAGCTCGAAGGACAGGGTTAGCACCTACGAGCAGTACTTC. It translates to CASSKDRVSTYEQYF. This sequence joins TRBV5-1 and TRBJ2-7, with TRBD1 matching over 8 bases. V lost 7 bases to trimming and J lost 2 bases; unmatched junction nucleotides: 11. In germline, CDR1 is SGHRS, CDR2 YFSETQ. The CDR3 spans 15 residues.

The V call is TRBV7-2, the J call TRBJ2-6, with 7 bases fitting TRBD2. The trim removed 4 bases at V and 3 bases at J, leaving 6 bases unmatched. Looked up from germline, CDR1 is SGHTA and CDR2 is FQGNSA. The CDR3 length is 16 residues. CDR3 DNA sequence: TGTGCCAGCAGCTCTTCAACGGGGGGTGGGGCCAACGTCCTGACTTTC. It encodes CASSSSTGGGANVLTF.

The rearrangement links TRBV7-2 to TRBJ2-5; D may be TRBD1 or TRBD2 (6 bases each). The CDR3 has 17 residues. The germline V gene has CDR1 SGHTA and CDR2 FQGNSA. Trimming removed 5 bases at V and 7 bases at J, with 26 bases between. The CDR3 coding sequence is TGTGCCAGCAGCCCCCCTCGGAGGGACAAGGGCCCCCGGACCCAGTACTTC. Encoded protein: CASSPPRRDKGPRTQYF.